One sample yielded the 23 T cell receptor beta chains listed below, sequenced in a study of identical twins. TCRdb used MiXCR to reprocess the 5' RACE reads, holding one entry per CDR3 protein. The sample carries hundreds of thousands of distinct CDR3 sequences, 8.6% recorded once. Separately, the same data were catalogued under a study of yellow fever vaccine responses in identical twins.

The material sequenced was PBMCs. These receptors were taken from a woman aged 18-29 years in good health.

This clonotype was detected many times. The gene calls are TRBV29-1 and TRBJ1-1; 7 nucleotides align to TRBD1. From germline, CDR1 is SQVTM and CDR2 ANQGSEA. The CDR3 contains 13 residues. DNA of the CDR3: TGCAGTGGGGAGGGACAGCTGAACACTGAAGCTTTCTTT. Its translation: CSGEGQLNTEAFF.

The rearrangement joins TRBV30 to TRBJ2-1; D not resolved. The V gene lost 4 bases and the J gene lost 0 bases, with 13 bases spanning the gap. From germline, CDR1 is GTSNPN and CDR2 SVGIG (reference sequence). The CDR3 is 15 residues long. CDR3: CAWTRDSSSYNEQFF. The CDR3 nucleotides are TGTGCCTGGACCAGAGACTCGAGCTCCTACAATGAGCAGTTCTTC.

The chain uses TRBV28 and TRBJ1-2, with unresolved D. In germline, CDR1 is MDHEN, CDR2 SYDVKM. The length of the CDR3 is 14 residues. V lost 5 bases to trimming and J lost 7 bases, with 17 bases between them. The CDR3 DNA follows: TGTGCCAGCAGTACTCTCGGTGCCCGTGGTGGCTACACCTTC. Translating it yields CASSTLGARGGYTF.

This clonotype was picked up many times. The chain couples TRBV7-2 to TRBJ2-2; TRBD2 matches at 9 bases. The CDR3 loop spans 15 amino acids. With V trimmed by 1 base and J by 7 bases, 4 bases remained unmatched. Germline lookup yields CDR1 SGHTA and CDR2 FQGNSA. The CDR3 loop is CASSLGLAGIGELFF. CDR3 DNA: TGTGCCAGCAGCTTAGGTCTAGCGGGGATCGGGGAGCTGTTTTTT.

The CDR3 DNA is TGTGCCAGCAGTAATACAGGGGGCGGCGGGGAGCTGTTTTTT. Translating gives CASSNTGGGGELFF. J is TRBJ2-2 and V is TRBV11-2, with 9 bases lining up with TRBD1. Germline CDR1 SGHAT, CDR2 FQNNGV. This CDR3 comprises 14 residues. Trimming cost V 6 bases and J 7 bases; bases outside gene matches: 6. Complete variable domain (other parts from reference TRBV11-2 and TRBJ2-2): EAGVAQSPRYKIIEKRQSVAFWCNPISGHATLYWYQQILGQGPKLLIQFQNNGVVDDSQLPKDRFSAERLKGVDSTLKIQPAKLEDSAVYLCASSNTGGGGELFFGEGSRLTVL.

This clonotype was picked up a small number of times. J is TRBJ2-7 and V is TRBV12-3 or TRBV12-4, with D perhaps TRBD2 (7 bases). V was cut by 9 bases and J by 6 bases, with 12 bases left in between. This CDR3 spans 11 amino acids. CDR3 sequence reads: CASMGGREQYF. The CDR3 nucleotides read TGTGCCAGTATGGGGGGGCGCGAGCAGTACTTC.

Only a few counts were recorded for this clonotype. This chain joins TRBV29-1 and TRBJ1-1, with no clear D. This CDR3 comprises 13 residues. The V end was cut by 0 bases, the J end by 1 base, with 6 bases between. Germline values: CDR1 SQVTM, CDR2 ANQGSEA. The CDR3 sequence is CSVEDLPNTEAFF. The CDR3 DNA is TGCAGCGTTGAAGATTTGCCGAACACTGAAGCTTTCTTT.

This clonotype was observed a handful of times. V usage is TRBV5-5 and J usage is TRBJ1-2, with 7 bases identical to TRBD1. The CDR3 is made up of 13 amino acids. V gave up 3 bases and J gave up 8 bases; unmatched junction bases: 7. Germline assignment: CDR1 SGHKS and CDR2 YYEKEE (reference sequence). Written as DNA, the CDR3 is TGTGCCAGCAGCTCGAGACAGGGAGGAGGCTACACCTTC. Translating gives CASSSRQGGGYTF.

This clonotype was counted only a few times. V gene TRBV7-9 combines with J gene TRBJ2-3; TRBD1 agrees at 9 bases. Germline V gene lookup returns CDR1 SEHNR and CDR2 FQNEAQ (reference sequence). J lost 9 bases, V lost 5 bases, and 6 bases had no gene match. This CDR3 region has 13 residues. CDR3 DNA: TGTGCCAGCAGCCCGACAGGGGGTTCAACGCAGTATTTT. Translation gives CASSPTGGSTQYF.

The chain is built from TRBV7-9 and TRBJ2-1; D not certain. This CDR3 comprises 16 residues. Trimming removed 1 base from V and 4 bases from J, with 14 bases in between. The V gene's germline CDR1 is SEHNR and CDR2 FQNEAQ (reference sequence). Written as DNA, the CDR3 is TGTGCCAGCAGCTTAGAACCGGTTTTGGGATACAATGAGCAGTTCTTC. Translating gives CASSLEPVLGYNEQFF.

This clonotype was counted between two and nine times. The CDR3 DNA follows: TGCAGCTTCGAGACAGGGACCTACGAGCAGTACTTC. Amino acids: CSFETGTYEQYF. The chain is built from TRBV29-1 and TRBJ2-7, with 7 bases identical to TRBD1. The CDR3 totals 12 residues. The germline gives CDR1 SQVTM, CDR2 ANQGSEA. V was pared by 8 bases and J by 2 bases, with 6 bases of the junction left unmatched.

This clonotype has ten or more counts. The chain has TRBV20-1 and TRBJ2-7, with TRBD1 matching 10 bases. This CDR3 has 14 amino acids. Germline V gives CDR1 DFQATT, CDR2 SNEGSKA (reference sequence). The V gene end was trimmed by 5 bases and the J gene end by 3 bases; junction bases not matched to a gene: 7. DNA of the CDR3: TGCAGTGCTGTGGGACAGGGGCGCAGCTACGAGCAGTACTTC. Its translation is CSAVGQGRSYEQYF.

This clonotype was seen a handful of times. CDR3 region: CAIAERNSYNEQFF. CDR3 sequence (DNA): TGTGCCATTGCTGAGCGGAACTCCTACAATGAGCAGTTCTTC. The chain uses TRBV10-3 and TRBJ2-1, with D tentatively TRBD2 (5 bases). The V gene's germline CDR1 is ENHRY and CDR2 SYGVKD. The length of the CDR3 is 14 residues. V was clipped by 9 bases and J by 0 bases, with 12 bases between them.

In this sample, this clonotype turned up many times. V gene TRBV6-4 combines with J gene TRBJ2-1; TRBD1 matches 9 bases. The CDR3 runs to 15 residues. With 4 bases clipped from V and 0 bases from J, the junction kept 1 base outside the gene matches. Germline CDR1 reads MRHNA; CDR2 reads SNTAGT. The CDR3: CASSVGQGSYNEQFF. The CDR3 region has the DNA TGTGCCAGCAGTGTGGGACAGGGCTCCTACAATGAGCAGTTCTTC.

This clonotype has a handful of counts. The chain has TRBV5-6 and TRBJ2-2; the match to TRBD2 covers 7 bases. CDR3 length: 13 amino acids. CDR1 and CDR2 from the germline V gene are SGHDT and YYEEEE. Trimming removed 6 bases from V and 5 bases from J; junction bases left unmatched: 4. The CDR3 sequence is CASIRAGTGELFF. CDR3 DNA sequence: TGTGCCAGCATCAGAGCGGGGACCGGGGAGCTGTTTTTT.

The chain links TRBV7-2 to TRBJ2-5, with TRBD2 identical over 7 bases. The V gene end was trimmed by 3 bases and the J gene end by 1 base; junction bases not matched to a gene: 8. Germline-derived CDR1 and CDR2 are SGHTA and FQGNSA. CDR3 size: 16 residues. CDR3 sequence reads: CASSFRSLAAQETQYF. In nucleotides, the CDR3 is TGTGCCAGCAGCTTCCGATCGCTAGCGGCCCAAGAGACCCAGTACTTC.

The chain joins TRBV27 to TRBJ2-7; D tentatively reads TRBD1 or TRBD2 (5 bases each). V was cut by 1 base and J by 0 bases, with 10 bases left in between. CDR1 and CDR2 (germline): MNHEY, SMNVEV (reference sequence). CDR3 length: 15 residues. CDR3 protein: CASSLYWGSSYEQYF. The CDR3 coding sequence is TGTGCCAGCAGTTTATATTGGGGGAGCTCCTACGAGCAGTACTTC.

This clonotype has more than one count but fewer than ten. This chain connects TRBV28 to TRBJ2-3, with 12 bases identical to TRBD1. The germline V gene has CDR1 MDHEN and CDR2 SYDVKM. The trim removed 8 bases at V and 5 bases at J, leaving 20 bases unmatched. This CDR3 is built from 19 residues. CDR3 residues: CASRPGTGGARPLVDTQYF. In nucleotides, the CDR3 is TGTGCCAGCCGCCCCGGGACAGGGGGCGCAAGGCCCTTGGTAGATACGCAGTATTTT.

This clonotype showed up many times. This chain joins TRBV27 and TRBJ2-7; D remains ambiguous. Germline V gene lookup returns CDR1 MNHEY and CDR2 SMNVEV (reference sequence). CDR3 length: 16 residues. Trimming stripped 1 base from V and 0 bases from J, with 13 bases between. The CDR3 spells CASSLYSSTNSYEQYF. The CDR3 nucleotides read TGTGCCAGCAGTTTATATTCCAGCACCAACTCCTACGAGCAGTACTTC.

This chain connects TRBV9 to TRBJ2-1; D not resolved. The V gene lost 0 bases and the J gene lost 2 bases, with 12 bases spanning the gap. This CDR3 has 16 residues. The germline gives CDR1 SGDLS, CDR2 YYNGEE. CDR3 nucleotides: TGTGCCAGCAGCGTAGAACCCTGGGGTACCTACAATGAGCAGTTCTTC. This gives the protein CASSVEPWGTYNEQFF.

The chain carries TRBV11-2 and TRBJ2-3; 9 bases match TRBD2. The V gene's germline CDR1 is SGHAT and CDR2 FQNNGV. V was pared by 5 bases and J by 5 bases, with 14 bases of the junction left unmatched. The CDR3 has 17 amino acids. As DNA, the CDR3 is TGTGCCAGCAGCAAGGGGACTAGCAATCGCATATTAGATACGCAGTATTTT. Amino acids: CASSKGTSNRILDTQYF.

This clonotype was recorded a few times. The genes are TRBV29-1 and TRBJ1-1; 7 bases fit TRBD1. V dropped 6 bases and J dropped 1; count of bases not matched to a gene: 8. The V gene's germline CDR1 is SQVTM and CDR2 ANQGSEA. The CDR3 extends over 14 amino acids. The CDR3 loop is CSVRVEGANTEAFF. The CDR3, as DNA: TGCAGCGTGAGGGTTGAGGGGGCGAACACTGAAGCTTTCTTT.

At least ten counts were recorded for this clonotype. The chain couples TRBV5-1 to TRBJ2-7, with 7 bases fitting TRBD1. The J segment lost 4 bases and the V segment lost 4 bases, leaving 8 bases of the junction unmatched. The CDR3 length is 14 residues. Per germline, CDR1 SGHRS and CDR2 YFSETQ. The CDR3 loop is CASSVQGELYEQYF. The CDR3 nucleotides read TGCGCCAGCAGCGTTCAGGGGGAACTTTACGAGCAGTACTTC.